This TCR beta chain is from a study of Ad26.COV2.S vaccination and SARS-CoV-2 variants. For the study at large: COV1001, an Ad26.COV2.S trial, supplied this vaccine-arm donor.

After removal of 4 bases from V and 3 bases from J, the junction contained 7 bases not matched to a gene. The CDR3 totals 15 residues. The V gene's germline CDR1 is SGHNT and CDR2 YYREEE (reference sequence). Treatment here: around 19 received Ad26.COV2.S at low or high dose, single or two shots; about 5 received placebo; per-sample allocation not given. The samples were gathered on day 63 after the first injection of vaccine or placebo. The vaccine delivered Wuhan-strain SARS-CoV-2 spike through an Ad26 vector. Clones were sequenced by immunoSEQ multiplex PCR, and TCRdb holds only the in-frame ones, with some missing. Of about 480,000 clones listed, roughly 89% are singletons.

The material was peripheral blood, obtained in a trial of Ad26.COV2.S vaccine versus placebo. The TCR originated in a person between 18 and 60 years old who received the Ad26.COV2.S COVID-19 vaccine or a placebo. V and J are TRBV5-4 and TRBJ2-1; 7 bases fit TRBD2. DNA for the CDR3: TGTGCCAGCAGCCGGGCGGGAGATATCTACAATGAGCAGTTCTTC. As protein: CASSRAGDIYNEQFF.